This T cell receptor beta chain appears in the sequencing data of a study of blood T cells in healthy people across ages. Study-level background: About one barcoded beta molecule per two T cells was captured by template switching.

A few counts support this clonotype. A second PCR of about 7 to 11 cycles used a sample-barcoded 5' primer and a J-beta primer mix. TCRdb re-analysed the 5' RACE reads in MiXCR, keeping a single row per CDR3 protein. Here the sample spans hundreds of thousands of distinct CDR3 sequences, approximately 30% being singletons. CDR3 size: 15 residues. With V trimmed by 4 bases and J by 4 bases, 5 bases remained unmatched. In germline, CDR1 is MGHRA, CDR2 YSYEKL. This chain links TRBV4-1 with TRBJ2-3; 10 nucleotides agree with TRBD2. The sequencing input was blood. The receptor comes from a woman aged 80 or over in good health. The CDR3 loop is CASSLAGGQADTQYF. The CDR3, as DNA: TGCGCCAGCAGCCTAGCGGGGGGCCAGGCAGATACGCAGTATTTT.